These 4 T cell receptor beta chains originate from one sample sequenced in a study of glioma-infiltrating T cells after dendritic cell vaccination. Time point specified: after dendritic cell vaccination, including at tumor progression/relapse. The table came from immunoSEQ multiplex PCR; TCRdb's copy has only in-frame clones and leaves some out. The sample records roughly 100,000 clones, around 89% being singletons. Source: blood, taken after dendritic cell vaccination. Receptors were obtained from a human donor with glioblastoma.

V and J are TRBV5-1 and TRBJ2-1; 7 bases align to TRBD1. The CDR3 runs to 15 residues. Trimming at V came to 0 bases and at J to 6 bases, leaving 6 bases not matched to a gene. CDR1 is SGHRS and CDR2 is YFSETQ in the germline V gene. In DNA form, the CDR3 reads TGCGCCAGCAGCTTGGGGCAGGGGGTCCCCAATGAGCAGTTCTTC. Translated, it gives CASSLGQGVPNEQFF.

This rearrangement joins TRBV7-8 to TRBJ2-3; D may be TRBD1 (6 bases). CDR1 and CDR2 (germline): SGHVS, FQNEAQ. The V gene lost 4 bases and the J gene lost 0 bases, with 14 bases spanning the gap. The length of the CDR3 is 16 residues. CDR3 sequence (DNA): TGTGCCAGCAGCTCCGGACAGAGCCCTAGCACAGATACGCAGTATTTT. Residues: CASSSGQSPSTDTQYF. The entire variable domain, with the rest obtained from reference TRBV7-8 and TRBJ2-3, is as follows: GAGVSQSPRYKVAKRGQDVALRCDPISGHVSLFWYQQALGQGPEFLTYFQNEAQLDKSGLPSDRFFAERPEGSVSTLKIQRTQQEDSAVYLCASSSGQSPSTDTQYFGPGTRLTVL.

This clone was picked up one time. The gene calls are TRBV2 and TRBJ1-1; D remains unclear. The V gene's germline CDR1 is SNHLY and CDR2 FYNNEI. The V end was cut by 7 bases, the J end by 2 bases, with 11 bases between. The CDR3 length is 13 residues. CDR3 residues: CASIREINTEAFF. For the CDR3, the DNA is TGTGCCAGCATTAGGGAGATAAACACTGAAGCTTTCTTT.

This chain connects TRBV2 to TRBJ1-2, with D unresolved. The CDR3 is 16 residues long. V lost 6 bases and J lost 3, with 20 bases in between. Germline loops: CDR1 SNHLY, CDR2 FYNNEI. CDR3 residues: CASSIEAIPPDYGYTF. In nucleotides, the CDR3 is TGTGCCAGCAGCATTGAAGCAATACCCCCGGACTATGGCTACACCTTC.